The 21 T cell receptor beta chains below all came from one sample that was sequenced in a study of shared clonotypes between healthy human individuals. Libraries were prepared by immunoSEQ multiplex PCR; TCRdb keeps only in-frame clonotypes and omits some of them. The sample includes about a million clones, around 77% of them seen just once. The specimen sequenced was memory CD4+ T cells from PBMCs. Sample subset: CD45RA-negative fraction. Receptors originate from a man in his late teens or twenties in good health. Some clones in this sample may be carry-over from other donors' samples.

This chain joins TRBV19 and TRBJ2-5; possibly TRBD2 for D (5 bases). CDR1 is LNHDA, CDR2 SQIVND, per germline (reference sequence). V dropped 7 bases and J dropped 4 bases, with 25 bases sitting between them. This CDR3 spans 17 amino acids. CDR3 sequence: CASKAESAGTAGETQYF. DNA for the CDR3: TGTGCCAGTAAGGCGGAGTCGGCGGGTACGGCCGGAGAGACCCAGTACTTC. Complete variable domain (other parts from reference TRBV19 and TRBJ2-5): DGGITQSPKYLFRKEGQNVTLSCEQNLNHDAMYWYRQDPGQGLRLIYYSQIVNDFQKGDIAEGYSVSREKKESFPLTVTSAQKNPTAFYLCASKAESAGTAGETQYFGPGTRLLVL.

The V gene is TRBV28, the J gene TRBJ1-1; D not certain. Trimming took off 1 base at V and 6 bases at J, with 9 bases between the two ends. Germline CDR1 reads MDHEN; CDR2 reads SYDVKM. This CDR3 has 13 residues. CDR3 sequence reads: CASSLSGRPEAFF. CDR3 nucleotide sequence: TGTGCCAGCAGTTTATCGGGGAGGCCTGAAGCTTTCTTT.

V gene TRBV27 combines with J gene TRBJ2-7; 8 nucleotides align to TRBD1. This CDR3 region has 15 residues. V dropped 6 bases and J dropped 2; count of bases not matched to a gene: 9. Germline V lookup: CDR1 MNHEY, CDR2 SMNVEV (reference sequence). This CDR3 is CASRLSTGDTYEQYF. Written as DNA, the CDR3 is TGTGCCAGCAGACTCTCGACAGGGGATACCTACGAGCAGTACTTC.

Of note for this clone: This same CDR3 is encoded by further DNA sequences in the sample. The chain is built from TRBV7-9 and TRBJ2-5, with 11 bases identical to TRBD2. With the DNA end fitting TRBJ2-7 better, the J assignment may be wrong. Germline loops: CDR1 SEHNR, CDR2 FQNEAQ (reference sequence). This CDR3 comprises 14 residues. The CDR3 protein is CASSPTSGSYEQYF. The CDR3 bases are TGTGCCAGCAGCCCCACTAGCGGGAGCTACGAGCAGTACTTC.

This clone has a count of ten or more. V is TRBV6-5 and J is TRBJ2-2; tentatively, D is TRBD1 (6 bases). V was pared by 7 bases and J by 4 bases, with 16 bases between. This CDR3 spans 15 amino acids. The germline V gene encodes CDR1 MNHEY and CDR2 SVGAGI. The CDR3 coding sequence is TGTGCCAGCACCCCTACAGGGTATGGCACCGGGGAGCTGTTTTTT. Residues: CASTPTGYGTGELFF.

The rearrangement links TRBV7-9 to TRBJ2-1; TRBD2 matches 8 bases. This CDR3 has 12 amino acids. CDR1 is SEHNR and CDR2 is FQNEAQ in the germline V gene (reference sequence). J gave up 7 bases and V 4 bases, and 0 bases lay outside the gene matches. CDR3 in amino acids: CASSSSGNEQFF. In DNA, the CDR3 is TGTGCCAGCAGCTCTAGCGGGAATGAGCAGTTCTTC.

DNA of the CDR3: TGTGCCAGCAGCCGGGGGACCTATCAGCCCCAGCATTTT. Amino acid sequence: CASSRGTYQPQHF. The chain carries TRBV7-8 and TRBJ1-5, with D perhaps matching TRBD1 (5 bases). Trimming took 5 bases from V and 5 from J, leaving 10 bases between them. This CDR3 has 13 amino acids. The germline V gene has CDR1 SGHVS and CDR2 FQNEAQ.

V is TRBV5-4 and J is TRBJ2-3; 11 nucleotides align to TRBD1. CDR1 and CDR2 (germline): SGHNT, YYREEE (reference sequence). With V trimmed by 4 bases and J by 0 bases, 10 bases remained unmatched. The CDR3 runs to 18 residues. Here the CDR3 reads CASSQDAGTGGSTDTQYF. In nucleotides, the CDR3 is TGTGCCAGCAGCCAAGATGCGGGGACAGGGGGAAGCACAGATACGCAGTATTTT.

This chain joins TRBV28 and TRBJ1-4, with a weak D call TRBD1 (6 bases). From germline, CDR1 is MDHEN and CDR2 SYDVKM. This CDR3 contains 15 residues. V was cut by 8 bases and J by 7 bases, with 20 bases left in between. CDR3 loop: CASGRTAKTGEKLFF. The CDR3 nucleotides read TGTGCCAGCGGGCGGACAGCAAAGACTGGTGAAAAACTGTTTTTT.

In its sample, this clone was seen a few times. V is TRBV30 and J is TRBJ1-2, with D maybe TRBD1 (5 bases). V lost 5 bases to trimming and J lost 1 base, with 8 bases between them. The CDR3 totals 12 residues. In germline, CDR1 is GTSNPN, CDR2 SVGIG (reference sequence). CDR3 loop: CAWGDGNYGYTF. The CDR3 DNA sequence: TGTGCCTGGGGGGACGGTAACTATGGCTACACCTTC.

This sequence joins TRBV30 and TRBJ2-5, with 9 bases identical to TRBD2. Germline V gene data show CDR1 as GTSNPN and CDR2 as SVGIG (reference sequence). The CDR3 consists of 15 residues. J gave up 7 bases and V 2 bases, and 11 bases lay outside the gene matches. Here the CDR3 DNA reads TGTGCCTGGAGTCGATCGGCTAGCGGGACGGGGACCCAGTACTTC. It encodes CAWSRSASGTGTQYF.

This chain connects TRBV9 to TRBJ2-2, with unresolved D. Germline V gene data show CDR1 as SGDLS and CDR2 as YYNGEE. V shed 4 bases and J shed 2 bases, with 12 bases lying between them. The CDR3 extends over 15 amino acids. For the CDR3, the DNA is TGTGCCAGCAGCTCTCGGTTTCCAAACACCGGGGAGCTGTTTTTT. This gives the protein CASSSRFPNTGELFF.

The V gene is TRBV11-3, the J gene TRBJ2-3; TRBD2 is a possible D gene (5 bases). The length of the CDR3 is 16 residues. The germline CDR1 and CDR2 sequences are SGHNT and YENEEA. V shed 2 bases and J shed 4 bases, with 16 bases lying between them. This CDR3 reads CASSLSLFRGADTQYF. The DNA of the CDR3 is TGTGCCAGCAGCTTATCTCTCTTCCGGGGTGCAGATACGCAGTATTTT.

The V call is TRBV5-1, the J call TRBJ1-2; D gene uncertain. The CDR3 extends over 13 amino acids. Between the trimmed V and J ends, which lost 5 bases and 2 bases, there was a span of 10 bases. Germline V gene sequence: CDR1 SGHRS, CDR2 YFSETQ. The CDR3 region has the DNA TGCGCCAGCAGGGCCAGCGTAAACTATGGCTACACCTTC. It specifies CASRASVNYGYTF.

This rearrangement joins TRBV2 to TRBJ2-2; TRBD1 aligns across 7 bases. Losses at the gene ends were 6 bases for V and 3 bases for J; bases not matched to a gene: 7. From germline, CDR1 is SNHLY and CDR2 FYNNEI. CDR3 size: 15 residues. The CDR3 loop reads CASRGTETYTGELFF. In DNA form, the CDR3 reads TGTGCCAGCAGGGGGACAGAGACCTACACCGGGGAGCTGTTTTTT.

To note about this clone: At the DNA level, this CDR3 is encoded by other sequences in the same sample as well. This chain connects TRBV5-4 to TRBJ1-2, with D unresolved. Germline V CDR1 and CDR2: SGHNT, YYREEE (reference sequence). The CDR3 covers 13 residues. The V gene lost 5 bases and the J gene lost 2 bases, with 10 bases spanning the gap. CDR3 DNA sequence: TGTGCCAGCAGTTCAGACGGGAACTATGGCTACACCTTC. Its translation: CASSSDGNYGYTF. Based on the CDR3 plus reference TRBV5-4 and TRBJ1-2, the full variable domain is ETGVTQSPTHLIKTRGQQVTLRCSSQSGHNTVSWYQQALGQGPQFIFQYYREEENGRGNFPPRFSGLQFPNYSSELNVNALELDDSALYLCASSSDGNYGYTFGSGTRLTVV.

CDR3 DNA: TGTGCCAGCAGTTTCGTTTGGACTAGCGGGACCGGGACGCAGTATTTT. It translates to CASSFVWTSGTGTQYF. The chain is built from TRBV27 and TRBJ2-3, with 12 nucleotides matching TRBD2. The CDR3 spans 16 residues. Germline CDR1 is MNHEY and CDR2 is SMNVEV (reference sequence). Germline trimming cut 3 bases from V and 9 bases from J; bases unmatched to any gene: 10.

This chain connects TRBV29-1 to TRBJ2-3; perhaps TRBD2 as D (6 bases). The CDR3 sequence is 15 residues long. V lost 4 bases to trimming and J lost 2 bases, with 16 bases between them. Germline loops: CDR1 SQVTM, CDR2 ANQGSEA. This CDR3 is CSVVPSGTATDTQYF. The CDR3 coding sequence is TGCAGCGTTGTCCCGTCCGGGACTGCCACAGATACGCAGTATTTT.

The CDR3 nucleotides are TGTGCCAGCAGTCTAAGCAGGGCGGGCCTCGCTAACTATGGCTACACCTTC. This sequence encodes CASSLSRAGLANYGYTF. J is TRBJ1-2 and V is TRBV28; tentatively, D is TRBD1 (5 bases). Trimming cost V 5 bases and J 0 bases, with 19 bases left between them. The CDR3 loop spans 17 amino acids. Per the germline V gene, CDR1 is MDHEN and CDR2 is SYDVKM.

The chain employs TRBV6-1 and TRBJ1-2; tentatively, D is TRBD1 (5 bases). The CDR3 has 13 residues. The V end was cut by 2 bases, the J end by 4 bases, with 8 bases between. Germline CDR1 MNHNS, CDR2 SASEGT. The CDR3 loop is CASSELTGYGYTF. The CDR3 DNA reads TGTGCCAGCAGTGAATTAACAGGCTATGGCTACACCTTC.

CDR3 coding DNA: TGTGCCATCAGATCCGGGACCCAGGGGAACGAGCAGTACTTC. Amino acid sequence: CAIRSGTQGNEQYF. The V and J genes are TRBV10-3 and TRBJ2-7, with TRBD1 as a possible D gene (6 bases). V gave up 6 bases and J gave up 5 bases, with 17 bases separating them. The CDR3 is made up of 14 amino acids. Germline CDR1 and CDR2: ENHRY and SYGVKD.